This TCR beta chain was documented in a study of T cell repertoires in cytomegalovirus infection. For the study at large: From public TCR beta signatures came an indication of both CMV infection and matching HLA type.

V dropped 3 bases and J dropped 0 bases, with 7 bases sitting between them. Germline CDR1 LNHDA, CDR2 SQIVND (reference sequence). CDR3 length equals 14 residues. This clonotype was detected a few times. The antigen is unknown. TCRdb used MiXCR to reprocess the reads, holding one entry per CDR3 protein. The repertoire holds approximately 500,000 distinct CDR3 sequences, with 11% as singletons. Study observations and caveats: Dominating the ex vivo response were HLA-C-restricted CMV-specific TCR beta clonotypes. Carriers of CMV and the relevant HLA type were discriminated by public TCR beta frequency.

Sequences were obtained from PBMCs. This clonotype originated in a human donor in good health (CMV status not recorded). Some clones in this sample may be carry-over from other donors' samples. The chain has TRBV19 and TRBJ2-3; D ambiguous. The CDR3 DNA follows: TGTGCCAGTAGTATGAGTCCAAGCACAGATACGCAGTATTTT. Translated, it gives CASSMSPSTDTQYF.